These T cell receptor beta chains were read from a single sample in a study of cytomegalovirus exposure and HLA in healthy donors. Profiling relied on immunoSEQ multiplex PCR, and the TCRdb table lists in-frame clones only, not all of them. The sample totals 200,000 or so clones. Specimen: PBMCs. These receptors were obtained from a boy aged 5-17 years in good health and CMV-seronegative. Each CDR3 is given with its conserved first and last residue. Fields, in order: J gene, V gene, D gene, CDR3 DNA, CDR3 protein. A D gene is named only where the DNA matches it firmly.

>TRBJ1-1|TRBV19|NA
TGTGCCAGCGTGAAACAGTCGAACACTGAAGCTTTCTTT
CASVKQSNTEAFF
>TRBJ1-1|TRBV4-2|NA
TGTGCCAGCAGCCGAGAAGCGGAAGCTTTCTTT
CASSREAEAFF
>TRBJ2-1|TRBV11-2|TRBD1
TGTGCCAGCAGCTTAGCTCCGACAGGGCGGTGGAATGAGCAGTTCTTC
CASSLAPTGRWNEQFF
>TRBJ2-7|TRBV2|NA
TGTGCCAGCAGTGAAGCTTTCGCCCCGTCCTACGAGCAGTACTTC
CASSEAFAPSYEQYF
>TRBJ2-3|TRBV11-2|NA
TGTGCCAGCAGCTTAGTCAGGGGCGCTATGGATACGCAGTATTTT
CASSLVRGAMDTQYF
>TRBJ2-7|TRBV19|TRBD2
TGTGCCAGCGCCGCAGCCAGCGGGGCGTACTACGAGCAGTACTTC
CASAAASGAYYEQYF
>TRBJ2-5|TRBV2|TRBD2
TGTGCCAGCTTAGGGAGGGAAGAGACCCAGTACTTC
CASLGREETQYF
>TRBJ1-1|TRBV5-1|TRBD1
TGCGCCAGCAGCTTGTCTACGGGGGACAGGGTCGGCACTGAAGCTTTCTTT
CASSLSTGDRVGTEAFF
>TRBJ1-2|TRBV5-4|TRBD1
TGTGCCAGCAGTTCCGTTGACAGGGTTGGTGGCTACACCTTC
CASSSVDRVGGYTF
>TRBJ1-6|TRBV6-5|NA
TGTGCCAGCAGTTACGAGGCAGGGGTGGGTTCACCCCTCCACTTT
CASSYEAGVGSPLHF
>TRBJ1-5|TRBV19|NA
TGTGCCAGTAGTCTTGGGGGCGCGGCCCAGCATTTT
CASSLGGAAQHF
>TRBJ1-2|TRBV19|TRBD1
TGTGCCAGTAGTACGAGGGACAGAGGAGGCTACACCTTC
CASSTRDRGGYTF
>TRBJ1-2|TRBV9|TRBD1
TGTGCCAGCAGCGAAACCGAGGGGGCGAATTTAACTAACTATGGCTACACCTTC
CASSETEGANLTNYGYTF
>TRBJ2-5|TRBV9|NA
TGTGCCGGCAGCGCCCCTCCGGAGGAGACCCAGTACTTC
CAGSAPPEETQYF
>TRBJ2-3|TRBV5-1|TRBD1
TGCGCCAGCAGCTTGGCCCCAGGGGGCGCAGATACGCAGTATTTT
CASSLAPGGADTQYF
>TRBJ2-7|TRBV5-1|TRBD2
TGCGCCAGCAGCTTGGTTAGCGGGGGACTTCTCGAGCAGTACTTC
CASSLVSGGLLEQYF
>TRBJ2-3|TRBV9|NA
TGTGCCAGCAGCAGCGCGGGCGGGGATACGCAGTATTTT
CASSSAGGDTQYF
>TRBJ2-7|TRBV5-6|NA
TGTGCCAGCAGCTTACGAGGGATTCGATACGAGCAGTACTTC
CASSLRGIRYEQYF
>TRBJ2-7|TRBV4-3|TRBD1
TGCGCCAGCAGCCAAGAAGACAGGGGGCTCTACGAGCAGTACTTC
CASSQEDRGLYEQYF
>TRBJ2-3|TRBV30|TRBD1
TGTGCCTGGAGTGTGGGGGACAGGTCCACAGATACGCAGTATTTT
CAWSVGDRSTDTQYF
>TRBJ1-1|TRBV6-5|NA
TGTGCCAGCAGTTACTCGAACGGGGACACTGAAGCTTTCTTT
CASSYSNGDTEAFF
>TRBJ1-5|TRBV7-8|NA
TGTGCCAGCAGCTTAGGTTCACTTAGATCCCTGTATAGCAATCAGCCCCAGCATTTT
CASSLGSLRSLYSNQPQHF
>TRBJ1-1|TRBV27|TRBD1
TGTGCCAGCCAGGCCGGGACAGGGGCGACTTGGACTGAAGCTTTCTTT
CASQAGTGATWTEAFF
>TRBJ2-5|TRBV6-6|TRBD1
TGTGCCAGCAAGGCCACAGGGGGCGAAGAGACCCAGTACTTC
CASKATGGEETQYF
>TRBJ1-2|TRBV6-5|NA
TGTGCCAGCAGTTACCGAAATCGTGGGCTTAACTATGGCTACACCTTC
CASSYRNRGLNYGYTF
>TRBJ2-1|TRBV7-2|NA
TGTGCCAGCAGCTTAGTCGGTCGAAATGAGCAGTTCTTC
CASSLVGRNEQFF
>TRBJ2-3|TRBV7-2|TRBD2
TGTGCCAGCAGCCCCCGAGGGACTAGCGGGGGAACAGATACGCAGTATTTT
CASSPRGTSGGTDTQYF
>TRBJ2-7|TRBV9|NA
TGTGCCAGCAGCGAGACCCCCGGACTCCCTTCCGAGCAGTACTTC
CASSETPGLPSEQYF
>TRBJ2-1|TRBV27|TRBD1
TGTGCCAGCCGTAGGACAGGGTCCCATGAGCAGTTCTTC
CASRRTGSHEQFF
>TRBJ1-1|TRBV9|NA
TGTGCCAGCAGTTTAGTGGGAGGGGGCACTGAAGCTTTCTTT
CASSLVGGGTEAFF
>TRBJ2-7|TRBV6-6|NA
TGTGCCAGCAGTTACGCCCCGACAGGGCCGGGGGTCGGGTGGTACTTC
CASSYAPTGPGVGWYF
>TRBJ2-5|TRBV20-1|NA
TGCAGTGCTAGAGACATCCCGACCCAGTACTTC
CSARDIPTQYF
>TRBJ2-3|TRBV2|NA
TGTGCCAGCAAACGACAGCTAGAAGGGACAGATACGCAGTATTTT
CASKRQLEGTDTQYF
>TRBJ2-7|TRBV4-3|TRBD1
TGCGCCAGCAGCCAAGACACAGGGGGCTTATACGAGCAGTACTTC
CASSQDTGGLYEQYF
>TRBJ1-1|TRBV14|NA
TGTGCCAGCAGCCCAGTCAGCGGTGGGACTGAAGCTTTCTTT
CASSPVSGGTEAFF